This TCR beta chain was captured in a study of blood T cell repertoires in COVID-19. Study-level background: Acute-phase and convalescent COVID-19 samples originated in the United States, Italy and Spain. From T cells, B-cell-depleted T cells, or PBMCs came the material, which was cDNA or gDNA.

Measured with immunoSEQ multiplex PCR; TCRdb has only the in-frame clones, and not every one. The data contain more than 250,000 clones, nearly 90% of them seen just once; the ten biggest clones take up around 1.7%. Those enrolled, adults aged 18 to 89 years, came from some 25 US areas. Cohort assignment relied on participant-reported clinical history. Input material: PBMCs or T cells enriched from blood (not recorded which). This clonotype was sampled from a woman younger than 30 with acute COVID-19.

This CDR3 is CASTEDRGSNQPQHF. The DNA for the CDR3 is TGTGCCAGTACCGAGGACAGGGGGAGCAATCAGCCCCAGCATTTT. The chain has TRBV19 and TRBJ1-5, with 10 bases fitting TRBD1. The CDR3 spans 15 residues. Germline-derived CDR1 and CDR2 are LNHDA and SQIVND (reference sequence). V gave up 7 bases and J gave up 1 base; unmatched junction bases: 4.